This passage covers 16 T cell receptor beta chains from one sample sequenced in a study of T cell responses to AZD1222 COVID-19 vaccine. Repertoires were generated with immunoSEQ multiplex PCR, while TCRdb's copy carries only in-frame clones and drops some. The sample gives about 75,000 clones, 80% to 90% of which show up once; about 17% is in the top ten. The sample consisted of peripheral blood, taken 28 days after the second AZD1222 dose. The receptors stem from an adult who received the AZD1222 COVID-19 vaccine.

This chain joins TRBV28 and TRBJ2-7; TRBD1 agrees at 8 bases. Germline loops: CDR1 MDHEN, CDR2 SYDVKM. Germline trimming cut 4 bases from V and 5 bases from J; bases unmatched to any gene: 10. The CDR3 consists of 15 residues. The DNA of the CDR3 is TGTGCCAGCAGTTCCGCGAGGGCAGGGGGCGACGAGCAGTACTTC. It specifies CASSSARAGGDEQYF.

The chain is built from TRBV19 and TRBJ2-2; D gene ambiguous. The CDR3 loop spans 12 amino acids. Trimming took 10 bases from V and 8 from J, leaving 14 bases between them. From germline, CDR1 is LNHDA and CDR2 SQIVND (reference sequence). Written as DNA, the CDR3 is TGTGCCACCGCGACTGGGAAGGGGGAGCTGTTTTTT. Translating gives CATATGKGELFF.

The gene calls are TRBV11-3 and TRBJ2-5; tentatively, D is TRBD2 (5 bases). CDR3 length equals 15 residues. V lost 5 bases and J lost 4, with 17 bases in between. Germline CDR1 and CDR2: SGHNT and YENEEA. CDR3 bases: TGTGCCAGCAGCGGGTCTCTCGGGGTGGGAGAGACCCAGTACTTC. This codes for CASSGSLGVGETQYF.

The chain joins TRBV7-9 to TRBJ2-5, with no clear D. V was trimmed by 11 bases and J by 1 base, leaving 11 bases between them. CDR3 length: 12 amino acids. Germline V gene data show CDR1 as SEHNR and CDR2 as FQNEAQ (reference sequence). CDR3 DNA sequence: TGTGCCGGAGCTGCCTCCCAAGAGACCCAGTACTTC. It codes for CAGAASQETQYF.

The chain carries TRBV5-5 and TRBJ1-1; the D gene is possibly TRBD1 (6 bases). CDR3 length: 15 amino acids. CDR1 is SGHKS, CDR2 YYEKEE, per germline (reference sequence). V lost 4 bases and J lost 1, with 14 bases in between. The CDR3 DNA sequence: TGTGCCAGCAGCCAGACGACAGGTTGGAACACTGAAGCTTTCTTT. Translated, it gives CASSQTTGWNTEAFF.

The rearrangement joins TRBV29-1 to TRBJ2-5; 11 nucleotides match TRBD1. Germline V gene sequence: CDR1 SQVTM, CDR2 ANQGSEA. The CDR3 is made up of 12 amino acids. With V trimmed by 7 bases and J by 6 bases, 4 bases remained unmatched. The CDR3 reads CSGTGGRQTQYF. The CDR3 nucleotides read TGCAGCGGGACAGGGGGCAGACAGACCCAGTACTTC.

The chain combines TRBV30 with TRBJ2-6; D possibly uses TRBD1 or TRBD2 (5 bases each). Germline loops: CDR1 GTSNPN, CDR2 SVGIG (reference sequence). The V end was cut by 6 bases, the J end by 0 bases, with 15 bases between. The CDR3 contains 16 residues. The CDR3 reads CACYDGTSSGANVLTF. The CDR3 DNA reads TGTGCCTGCTATGACGGGACGAGCTCTGGGGCCAACGTCCTGACTTTC.

The CDR3 reads CASTSTSGHGYGYTF. The CDR3 coding sequence is TGTGCCAGCACCTCAACCTCGGGACACGGCTATGGCTACACCTTC. V usage is TRBV28 and J usage is TRBJ1-2; TRBD1 might be the D (6 bases). The CDR3 spans 15 residues. V was trimmed by 7 bases and J by 4 bases, leaving 19 bases between them. Germline V gives CDR1 MDHEN, CDR2 SYDVKM.

The genes are TRBV3-1 (or the pseudogene TRBV3-2) and TRBJ2-3, with 9 bases fitting TRBD1. Losses at the gene ends were 5 bases for V and 2 bases for J; bases not matched to a gene: 5. Per the germline V gene, CDR1 is LGHDT and CDR2 is YNNKEL (reference sequence). The CDR3 runs to 15 residues. CDR3 DNA sequence: TGTGCCAGCAGCACCGGGACAGGGTTCACAGATACGCAGTATTTT. It yields the protein CASSTGTGFTDTQYF.

The V gene is TRBV6-1, the J gene TRBJ1-6; the D is unclear. Germline CDR1 MNHNS, CDR2 SASEGT. V lost 2 bases and J lost 8, with 7 bases in between. This CDR3 has 13 residues. CDR3 residues: CASSELMDSPLHF. CDR3 nucleotides: TGTGCCAGCAGTGAATTAATGGATTCACCCCTCCACTTT.

This clone was counted once. The rearrangement joins TRBV12-3 or TRBV12-4 to TRBJ2-1; D unclear. The V end was cut by 8 bases, the J end by 5 bases, with 13 bases between. The CDR3 covers 13 residues. This CDR3 is CASVRGRNNEQFF. The CDR3, as DNA: TGTGCCAGCGTACGCGGCAGGAACAATGAGCAGTTCTTC.

This clone showed up just a few times. The rearrangement joins TRBV6-5 to TRBJ1-3, with D perhaps matching TRBD1 (6 bases). Trimming shortened V by 10 bases and J by 6 bases, and 16 bases separated the two germline ends. The CDR3 runs 13 residues. CDR1 is MNHEY and CDR2 is SVGAGI in the germline V gene. CDR3 in amino acids: CATLDSNSNTIYF. The CDR3 DNA reads TGTGCCACCTTGGACAGCAACTCAAACACCATATATTTT.

This chain uses TRBV14 with TRBJ1-1; 9 bases align to TRBD1. Trimming at V came to 2 bases and at J to 4 bases, leaving 2 bases not matched to a gene. The V gene's germline CDR1 is SGHDN and CDR2 FVKESK. The CDR3 is made up of 14 amino acids. This CDR3 reads CASSQLTGGTEAFF. CDR3 nucleotides: TGTGCCAGCAGCCAACTGACAGGGGGCACTGAAGCTTTCTTT.

V gene TRBV10-2 combines with J gene TRBJ2-7; 8 bases fit TRBD1. J was trimmed by 1 base and V by 4 bases; bases with no gene match: 6. The CDR3 is 15 residues long. Germline assignment: CDR1 WSHSY and CDR2 SAAADI. The CDR3: CASSARRGLSYEQYF. The DNA for the CDR3 is TGCGCCAGCAGTGCTCGCAGGGGGCTATCCTACGAGCAGTACTTC.

The CDR3 reads CASRGGPYGYTF. The CDR3 coding sequence is TGTGCCAGCCGAGGGGGGCCCTATGGCTACACCTTC. This chain connects TRBV19 to TRBJ1-2; a possible D gene is TRBD1 (6 bases). V lost 9 bases and J 4 bases, leaving 12 bases between the germline ends. The CDR3 is 12 amino acids. Germline lookup yields CDR1 LNHDA and CDR2 SQIVND (reference sequence).

The V and J genes are TRBV7-2 and TRBJ2-3, with D perhaps matching TRBD2 (5 bases). The V end lost 1 base, the J end lost 4 bases, and 18 bases lay between the germline ends. Germline V gives CDR1 SGHTA, CDR2 FQGNSA. The CDR3 length is 17 residues. CDR3 in amino acids: CASSLGWGSSGADTQYF. The CDR3 bases are TGTGCCAGCAGCTTAGGTTGGGGTTCCAGCGGAGCAGATACGCAGTATTTT.